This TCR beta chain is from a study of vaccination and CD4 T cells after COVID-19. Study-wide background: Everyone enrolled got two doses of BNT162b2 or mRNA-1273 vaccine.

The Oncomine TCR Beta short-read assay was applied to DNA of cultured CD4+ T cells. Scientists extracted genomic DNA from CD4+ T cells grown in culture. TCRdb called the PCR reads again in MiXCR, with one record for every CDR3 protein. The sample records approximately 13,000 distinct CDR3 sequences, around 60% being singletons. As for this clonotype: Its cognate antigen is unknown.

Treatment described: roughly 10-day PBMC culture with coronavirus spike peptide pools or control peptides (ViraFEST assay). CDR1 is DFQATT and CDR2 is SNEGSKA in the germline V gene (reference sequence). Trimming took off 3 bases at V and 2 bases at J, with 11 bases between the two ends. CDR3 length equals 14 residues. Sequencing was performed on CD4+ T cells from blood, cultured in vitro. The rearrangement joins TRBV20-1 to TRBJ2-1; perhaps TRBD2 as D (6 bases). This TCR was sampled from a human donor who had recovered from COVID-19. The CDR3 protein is CSASEAGPYNEQFF. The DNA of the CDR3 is TGCAGTGCTAGTGAGGCGGGACCCTACAATGAGCAGTTCTTC.